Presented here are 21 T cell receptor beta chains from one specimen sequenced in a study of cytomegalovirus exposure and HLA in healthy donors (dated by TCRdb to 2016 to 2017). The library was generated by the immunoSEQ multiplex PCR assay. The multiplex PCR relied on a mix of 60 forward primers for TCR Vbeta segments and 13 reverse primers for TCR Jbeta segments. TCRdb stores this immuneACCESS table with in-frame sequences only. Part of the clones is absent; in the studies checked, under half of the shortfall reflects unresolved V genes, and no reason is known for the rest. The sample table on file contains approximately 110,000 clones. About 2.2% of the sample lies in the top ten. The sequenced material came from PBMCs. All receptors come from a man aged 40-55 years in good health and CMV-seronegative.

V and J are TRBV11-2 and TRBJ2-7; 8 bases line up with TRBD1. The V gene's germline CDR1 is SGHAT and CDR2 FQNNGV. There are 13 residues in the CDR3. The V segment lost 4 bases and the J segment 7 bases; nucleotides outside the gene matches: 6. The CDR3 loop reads CASSWDRSEEQYF. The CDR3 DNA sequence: TGTGCCAGCAGCTGGGACAGGAGTGAGGAGCAGTACTTC.

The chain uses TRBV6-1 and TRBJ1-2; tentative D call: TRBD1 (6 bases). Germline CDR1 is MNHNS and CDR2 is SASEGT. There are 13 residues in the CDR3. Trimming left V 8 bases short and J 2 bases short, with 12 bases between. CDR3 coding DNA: TGTGCCAGCCTTCGGACAGACAACTATGGCTACACCTTC. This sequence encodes CASLRTDNYGYTF.

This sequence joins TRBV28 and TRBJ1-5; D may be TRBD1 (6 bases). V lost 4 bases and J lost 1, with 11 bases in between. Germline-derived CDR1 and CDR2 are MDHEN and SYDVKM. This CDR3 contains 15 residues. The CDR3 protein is CASSSYRVSNQPQHF. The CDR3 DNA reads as TGTGCCAGCAGTTCCTACAGGGTCAGCAATCAGCCCCAGCATTTT.

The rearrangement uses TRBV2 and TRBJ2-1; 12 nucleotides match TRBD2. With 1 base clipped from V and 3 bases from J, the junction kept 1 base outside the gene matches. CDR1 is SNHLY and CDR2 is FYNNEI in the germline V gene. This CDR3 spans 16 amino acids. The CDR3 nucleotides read TGTGCCAGCAGTGAAGGGACTAGCGGGGTCTACAATGAGCAGTTCTTC. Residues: CASSEGTSGVYNEQFF.

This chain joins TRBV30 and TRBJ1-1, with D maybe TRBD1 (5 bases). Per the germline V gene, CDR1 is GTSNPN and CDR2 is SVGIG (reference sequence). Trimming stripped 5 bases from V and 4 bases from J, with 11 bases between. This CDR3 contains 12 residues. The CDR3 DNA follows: TGTGCCTGGGGCCGGGGGATCACTGAAGCTTTCTTT. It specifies CAWGRGITEAFF. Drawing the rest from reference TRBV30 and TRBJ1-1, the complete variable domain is SQTIHQWPATLVQPVGSPLSLECTVEGTSNPNLYWYRQAAGRGLQLLFYSVGIGQISSEVPQNLSASRPQDRQFILSSKKLLLSDSGFYLCAWGRGITEAFFGQGTRLTVV.

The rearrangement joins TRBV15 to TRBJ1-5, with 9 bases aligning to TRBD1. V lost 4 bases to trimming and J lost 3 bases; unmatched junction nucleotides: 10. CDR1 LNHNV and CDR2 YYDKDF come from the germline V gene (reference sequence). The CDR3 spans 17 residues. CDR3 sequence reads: CATSINRGQRNNQPQHF. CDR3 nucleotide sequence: TGTGCCACCAGCATTAACAGGGGGCAGAGGAACAATCAGCCCCAGCATTTT.

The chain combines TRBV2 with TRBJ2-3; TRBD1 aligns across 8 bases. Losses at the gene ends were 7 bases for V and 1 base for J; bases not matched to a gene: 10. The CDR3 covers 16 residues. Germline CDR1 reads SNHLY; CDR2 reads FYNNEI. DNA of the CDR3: TGTGCCAGCACCCTCAGGGGGCAGTGGGGCACAGATACGCAGTATTTT. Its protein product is CASTLRGQWGTDTQYF.

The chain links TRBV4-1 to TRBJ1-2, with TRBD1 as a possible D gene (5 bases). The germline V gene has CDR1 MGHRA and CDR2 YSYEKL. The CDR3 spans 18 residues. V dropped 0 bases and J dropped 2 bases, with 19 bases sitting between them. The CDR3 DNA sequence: TGCGCCAGCAGCCAAGATCTGGGGGAGGTGGCGGTGAACTATGGCTACACCTTC. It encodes CASSQDLGEVAVNYGYTF.

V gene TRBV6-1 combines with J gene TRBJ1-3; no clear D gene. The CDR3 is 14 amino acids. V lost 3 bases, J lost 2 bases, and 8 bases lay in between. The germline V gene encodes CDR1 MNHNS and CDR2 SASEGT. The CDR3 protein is CASSEESTGNTIYF. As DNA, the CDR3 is TGTGCCAGCAGTGAGGAGTCCACTGGAAACACCATATATTTT.

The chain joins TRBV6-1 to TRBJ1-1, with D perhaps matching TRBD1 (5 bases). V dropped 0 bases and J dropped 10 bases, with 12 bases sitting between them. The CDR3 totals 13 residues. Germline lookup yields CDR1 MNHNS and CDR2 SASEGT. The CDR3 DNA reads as TGTGCCAGCAGTGAAGCACAGGCCCTTGGAGCTTTCTTT. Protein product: CASSEAQALGAFF.

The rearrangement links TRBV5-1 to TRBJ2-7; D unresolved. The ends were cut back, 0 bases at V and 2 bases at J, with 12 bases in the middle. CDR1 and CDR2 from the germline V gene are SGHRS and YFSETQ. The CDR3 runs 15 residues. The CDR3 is CASSLEMGNTYEQYF. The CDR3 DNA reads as TGCGCCAGCAGCTTGGAGATGGGCAACACCTACGAGCAGTACTTC.

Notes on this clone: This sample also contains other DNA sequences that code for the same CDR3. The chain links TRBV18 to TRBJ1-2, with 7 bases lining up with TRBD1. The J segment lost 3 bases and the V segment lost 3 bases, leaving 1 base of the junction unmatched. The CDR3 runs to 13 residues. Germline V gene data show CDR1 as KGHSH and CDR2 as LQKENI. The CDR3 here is CASSPDRDYGYTF. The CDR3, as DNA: TGTGCCAGCTCACCTGACAGGGACTATGGCTACACCTTC.

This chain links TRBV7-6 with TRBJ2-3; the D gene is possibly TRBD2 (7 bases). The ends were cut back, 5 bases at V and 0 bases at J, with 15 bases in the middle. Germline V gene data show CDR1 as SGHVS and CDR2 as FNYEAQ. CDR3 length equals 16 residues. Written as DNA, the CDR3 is TGTGCCAGCAGCCGACAGGCTAGCGGTAGCACAGATACGCAGTATTTT. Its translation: CASSRQASGSTDTQYF.

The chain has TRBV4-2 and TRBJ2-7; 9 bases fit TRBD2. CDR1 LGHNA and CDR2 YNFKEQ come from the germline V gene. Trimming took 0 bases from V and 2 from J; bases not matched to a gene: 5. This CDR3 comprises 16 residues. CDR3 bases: TGTGCCAGCAGCCAAGAGCTAGCGGGAAGTACCTACGAGCAGTACTTC. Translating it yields CASSQELAGSTYEQYF.

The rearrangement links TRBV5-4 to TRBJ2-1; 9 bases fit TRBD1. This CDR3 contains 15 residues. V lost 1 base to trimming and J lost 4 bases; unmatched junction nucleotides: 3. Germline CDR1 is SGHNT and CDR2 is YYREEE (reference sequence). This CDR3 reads CASSLLGTGYNEQFF. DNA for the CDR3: TGTGCCAGCAGCTTGTTGGGGACAGGGTACAATGAGCAGTTCTTC. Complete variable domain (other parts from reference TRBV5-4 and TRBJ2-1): ETGVTQSPTHLIKTRGQQVTLRCSSQSGHNTVSWYQQALGQGPQFIFQYYREEENGRGNFPPRFSGLQFPNYSSELNVNALELDDSALYLCASSLLGTGYNEQFFGPGTRLTVL.

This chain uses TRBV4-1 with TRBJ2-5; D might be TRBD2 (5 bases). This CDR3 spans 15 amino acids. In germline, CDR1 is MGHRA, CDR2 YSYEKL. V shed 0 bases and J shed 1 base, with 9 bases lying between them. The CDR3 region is CASSQDPTSQETQYF. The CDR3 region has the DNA TGCGCCAGCAGCCAAGATCCAACTAGCCAAGAGACCCAGTACTTC.

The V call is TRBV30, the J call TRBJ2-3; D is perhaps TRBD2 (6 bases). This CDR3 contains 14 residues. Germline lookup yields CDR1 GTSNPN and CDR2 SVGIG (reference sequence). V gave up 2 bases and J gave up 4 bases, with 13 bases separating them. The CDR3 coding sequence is TGTGCCTGGAGTCCCAGCGGGTTTGCAGATACGCAGTATTTT. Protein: CAWSPSGFADTQYF.

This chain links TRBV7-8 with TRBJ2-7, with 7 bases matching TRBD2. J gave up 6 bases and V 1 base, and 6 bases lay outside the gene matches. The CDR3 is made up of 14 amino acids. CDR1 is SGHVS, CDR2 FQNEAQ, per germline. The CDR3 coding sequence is TGTGCCAGCAGCTTAGGGTGGGCTAGCGGCGAGCAGTACTTC. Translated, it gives CASSLGWASGEQYF.

This CDR3 reads CASSLTPTGYTEAFF. Here the CDR3 DNA reads TGCGCCAGCAGCCTCACTCCAACAGGGTACACTGAAGCTTTCTTT. The chain links TRBV5-1 to TRBJ1-1; perhaps TRBD1 as D (6 bases). The germline V gene encodes CDR1 SGHRS and CDR2 YFSETQ. V lost 4 bases, J lost 3 bases, and 16 bases lay in between. The CDR3 is 15 amino acids.

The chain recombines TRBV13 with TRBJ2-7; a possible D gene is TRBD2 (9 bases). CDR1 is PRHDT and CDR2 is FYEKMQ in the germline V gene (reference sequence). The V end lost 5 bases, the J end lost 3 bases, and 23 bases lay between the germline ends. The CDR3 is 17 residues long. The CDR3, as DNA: TGTGCCAGCAGCCCAAGGGACAGGCGGGAGGGGATCTACGAGCAGTACTTC. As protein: CASSPRDRREGIYEQYF.

CDR3 sequence reads: CASSSRTGGVDGNQPQHF. CDR3 DNA: TGTGCCAGCAGTTCGAGGACAGGGGGCGTCGATGGCAATCAGCCCCAGCATTTT. This chain links TRBV27 with TRBJ1-5; 11 bases align to TRBD1. The CDR3 is made up of 18 amino acids. The J segment lost 2 bases and the V segment lost 4 bases, leaving 10 bases of the junction unmatched. Germline V gene sequence: CDR1 MNHEY, CDR2 SMNVEV (reference sequence).